This T cell receptor beta chain stems from a study of coeliac disease (dated by TCRdb to the early 2020s). With regard to the full study: Coeliac patients were classed as newly diagnosed active disease, refractory coeliac disease type I, or disease controlled by a gluten-free diet. High-resolution HLA typing was unavailable, so biased TRBV7-2 usage was queried as a proof of principle. Small intestinal lymphocyte fractions from coeliac and non-coeliac patients were analysed in the study using next-generation sequencing of rearranged TRB and TRG CDR3 regions. The goal was to describe the TR repertoires of small intestinal T cells in active coeliac disease, in refractory type I coeliac disease, and in coeliac disease treated with a gluten-free diet. A total of some 30 patients took part in the full study: roughly 22 had serologically confirmed coeliac disease and 8 were controls with non-small intestinal disorders. TRB sequencing worked for samples from some 26 subjects, and these included 20 to 25 paired bulk unsorted intraepithelial and lamina propria cell samples. The full study reports these points: TRB repertoires were found to be largely private, with most amino acid sequences unique to one sample, and no significant difference in V-gene usage was found between disease groups. In the authors' view, the approach was unsuitable for unbiased detection of gliadin-specific T cells, since gliadin-specific T cells are scarce and rarely shared between patients. TRB and TRG repertoires of active coeliac intraepithelial and lamina propria samples showed lower clonality than controls, suggesting recruitment of diverse T cells. The separation of intraepithelial from lamina propria cells did not yield high-purity fractions, so cross-contamination between compartments was possible.

V and J are trimmed by 1 base and 4 bases, and the gene matches miss 6 bases of the junction. CDR1 GTSNPN and CDR2 SVGIG are derived from the germline V gene (reference sequence). Counted from cysteine to phenylalanine, this CDR3 has 15 amino acids. Only CDR3 DNA remains: 45 bases, in frame from the first base. With regard to this clone: Its antigen is currently not known. Base qualities are not recorded, but no much larger clone differs from it by a single base.

Preparation of the library involved the immunoSEQ multiplex PCR assay. The TR loci underwent multiplexed PCR amplification, with J gene segments targeted by reverse primers and V gene segments targeted by forward primers. The Illumina HiSeq System was used to sequence the amplified CDR3 regions. The original methods were these. To strip out PCR and sequencing errors and collapse the data into unique sequences, a nearest-neighbour algorithm merged closely related reads. Repertoires were summarised by clonality and by T cell density, defined as TR molecules per amount of genomic DNA input. CDR3 amino acid sequences present in at least 80% of unsorted samples were defined as public TRs, and these public TRs were then tested for differential abundance between coeliac and control samples. Differences in clonality and density between disease groups were tested by Kruskal-Wallis tests, followed by Dunn post-tests. TCRdb retrieved this table from immuneACCESS and kept in-frame rearrangements only. Not all clones are present; in checked studies, unresolved V genes account for under half, and no reason is known for the remainder. V and J calls and clone size are those listed in that table; D and trimming were worked out from the DNA. The sample table records thousands of clones; 45% to 55% of these occur just once. The ten largest clones capture 15% to 20% of the sample.

Cells were frozen in aliquots of roughly 500,000 in DMSO/FBS in liquid nitrogen, and a single aliquot from each fraction was used for sequencing. All 30 patients in the study underwent endoscopy and small intestinal biopsy. To release intraepithelial cells, biopsies were stirred for one hour at 37 degrees C in RPMI with EGTA, MgCl2 and 1% FBS. The Qiagen DNeasy blood extraction kit was used to extract genomic DNA from the frozen unsorted cell fractions. The chain uses TRBV30 and TRBJ2-3; 9 bases in between match TRBD2. This TCR came from a man in his sixties with celiac disease on a gluten-free diet. What was sequenced was intraepithelial lymphocytes from the gut. The sample's cell subset or site label, decoded: intraepithelial cell (IEC) fraction of small intestinal biopsy. The nucleotide sequence is TGTGCCTGGAGTGGCCTAGCGGGAAATCCAGATACGCAGTATTTT. This sequence encodes CAWSGLAGNPDTQYF. The entire variable domain, with the stretches around the CDR3 drawn from the reference TRBV30 and TRBJ2-3 proteins, is SQTIHQWPATLVQPVGSPLSLECTVEGTSNPNLYWYRQAAGRGLQLLFYSVGIGQISSEVPQNLSASRPQDRQFILSSKKLLLSDSGFYLCAWSGLAGNPDTQYFGPGTRLTVL.